These T cell receptor beta chains were read from a single sample in a study of control samples from healthy donors and cancer patients. Here immunoSEQ multiplex PCR was the method, and the copy in TCRdb shows in-frame clones only, minus some. This sample carries around 99,000 clones, 90% of them seen once, and the ten largest clones take 4% to 4.5%. The sample was blood. The receptors shown here come from a human donor in good health. The donor label of this sample is uncertain. Both conserved end residues are part of each CDR3. Fields, in order: D gene, clone size, J gene, V gene, CDR3 protein, CDR3 DNA. The D gene is left open where the match is weak. Where a row states a size, it is once, few, many or the class of an expanded clone; other rows omit it.

D: NA
size: NA
J: TRBJ2-6
V: TRBV2
CDR3: CAGRRDILSGANVLTF
DNA: TGTGCCGGACGCCGGGACATTCTCTCTGGGGCCAACGTCCTGACTTTC

D: NA
size: NA
J: TRBJ2-3
V: TRBV28
CDR3: CASQEQQAQYF
DNA: TGTGCCAGCCAAGAACAGCAGGCGCAGTATTTT

D: TRBD2
size: NA
J: TRBJ2-5
V: TRBV20-1
CDR3: CSASGLAGGLETQYF
DNA: TGCAGTGCTAGTGGGCTAGCGGGGGGGTTGGAGACCCAGTACTTC

D: NA
size: few
J: TRBJ2-7
V: TRBV6-6
CDR3: CASTGQTTYEQYF
DNA: TGTGCCAGCACCGGACAGACGACCTACGAGCAGTACTTC

D: NA
size: NA
J: TRBJ2-3
V: TRBV12-3/TRBV12-4
CDR3: CANARERTDTQYF
DNA: TGTGCCAACGCGCGGGAAAGAACAGATACGCAGTATTTT

D: NA
size: NA
J: TRBJ1-1
V: TRBV19
CDR3: CASRTQGDTEAFF
DNA: TGTGCCAGTAGGACACAGGGAGACACTGAAGCTTTCTTT

D: NA
size: NA
J: TRBJ2-1
V: TRBV29-1
CDR3: CSVAGETGFYNEQFF
DNA: TGCAGCGTTGCGGGAGAGACAGGGTTTTACAATGAGCAGTTCTTC

D: TRBD1
size: once
J: TRBJ1-6
V: TRBV2
CDR3: CASSYDRDNSPLHF
DNA: TGTGCCAGCAGTTACGACAGGGATAATTCACCCCTCCACTTT

D: TRBD1
size: NA
J: TRBJ1-2
V: TRBV29-1
CDR3: CSASGTGDGYTF
DNA: TGCAGCGCTTCCGGGACAGGGGACGGCTACACCTTC

D: NA
size: NA
J: TRBJ1-5
V: TRBV6-6
CDR3: CASSFGSEGQPQHF
DNA: TGTGCCAGCAGTTTCGGCTCTGAGGGTCAGCCCCAGCATTTT

D: NA
size: NA
J: TRBJ1-4
V: TRBV15
CDR3: CATSRDWREKLFF
DNA: TGTGCCACCAGCAGAGATTGGCGTGAAAAACTGTTTTTT

D: NA
size: NA
J: TRBJ1-3
V: TRBV6-5
CDR3: CASGQGSSGNTIYF
DNA: TGTGCCAGCGGGCAGGGCAGCTCTGGAAACACCATATATTTT

D: NA
size: NA
J: TRBJ1-5
V: TRBV6-2/TRBV6-3
CDR3: CASSYRGDQPQHF
DNA: TGTGCCAGCAGTTACCGGGGGGATCAGCCCCAGCATTTT

D: TRBD2
size: once
J: TRBJ2-5
V: TRBV2
CDR3: CASSLTSGGAETQYF
DNA: TGTGCCAGCAGTTTGACTAGCGGGGGGGCAGAGACCCAGTACTTC

D: NA
size: NA
J: TRBJ2-2
V: TRBV11-2
CDR3: CASSLIGTLSSGELFF
DNA: TGTGCCAGCAGCTTAATAGGGACCCTTTCGTCCGGGGAGCTGTTTTTT

D: TRBD1
size: NA
J: TRBJ1-5
V: TRBV4-1
CDR3: CASSQEDRYQPQHF
DNA: TGCGCCAGCAGCCAAGAGGACAGGTATCAGCCCCAGCATTTT

D: NA
size: NA
J: TRBJ2-5
V: TRBV18
CDR3: CASSPGGETQYF
DNA: TGTGCCAGCTCACCAGGGGGAGAGACCCAGTACTTC

D: TRBD1
size: NA
J: TRBJ1-1
V: TRBV29-1
CDR3: CSVAGERTGLVGEAFF
DNA: TGCAGCGTTGCGGGGGAGAGGACAGGGTTAGTAGGTGAAGCTTTCTTT

D: NA
size: NA
J: TRBJ1-4
V: TRBV10-3
CDR3: CAISERGPIDEKLFF
DNA: TGTGCCATCAGTGAACGGGGCCCTATCGATGAAAAACTGTTTTTT

D: NA
size: NA
J: TRBJ1-2
V: TRBV4-1
CDR3: CASSPLGTPIYTF
DNA: TGCGCCAGCAGCCCTCTTGGGACACCAATCTACACCTTC

D: NA
size: NA
J: TRBJ1-2
V: TRBV6-2/TRBV6-3
CDR3: CASSYSSFPYNYGYTF
DNA: TGTGCCAGCAGTTACTCTTCGTTCCCCTATAACTATGGCTACACCTTC

D: NA
size: NA
J: TRBJ1-5
V: TRBV4-1
CDR3: CASSQGGLYSNQPQHF
DNA: TGCGCCAGCAGCCAAGGGGGCCTATATAGCAATCAGCCCCAGCATTTT

D: TRBD1
size: NA
J: TRBJ2-1
V: TRBV4-2
CDR3: CASSTRQGARDEQFF
DNA: TGTGCCAGCAGCACCCGACAGGGGGCGCGGGATGAGCAGTTCTTC

D: NA
size: NA
J: TRBJ2-5
V: TRBV28
CDR3: CASKNSGKATQYF
DNA: TGTGCCAGCAAGAATTCGGGGAAAGCGACCCAGTACTTC

D: NA
size: NA
J: TRBJ1-2
V: TRBV19
CDR3: CASSAWGAENYGYTF
DNA: TGTGCCAGTAGTGCCTGGGGGGCGGAAAACTATGGCTACACCTTC

D: NA
size: NA
J: TRBJ2-7
V: TRBV5-1
CDR3: CASSLGVPYEQYF
DNA: TGCGCCAGCAGCTTGGGAGTCCCCTACGAGCAGTACTTC

D: NA
size: NA
J: TRBJ1-5
V: TRBV6-5
CDR3: CASELHSNQPQHF
DNA: TGTGCCAGCGAGTTACATAGCAATCAGCCCCAGCATTTT

D: NA
size: NA
J: TRBJ1-1
V: TRBV10-3
CDR3: CAISEARENTEAFF
DNA: TGTGCCATCAGTGAGGCCCGGGAGAACACTGAAGCTTTCTTT

D: NA
size: NA
J: TRBJ2-7
V: TRBV27
CDR3: CASSAGSYEQYF
DNA: TGTGCCAGCAGTGCAGGGTCCTACGAGCAGTACTTC

D: NA
size: NA
J: TRBJ1-4
V: TRBV2
CDR3: CASSVKPGEKLFF
DNA: TGTGCCAGCAGCGTTAAACCGGGAGAAAAACTGTTTTTT

D: NA
size: NA
J: TRBJ2-7
V: TRBV10-3
CDR3: CAISGGPNEQYF
DNA: TGTGCCATCAGTGGGGGACCGAACGAGCAGTACTTC

D: NA
size: NA
J: TRBJ2-5
V: TRBV6-5
CDR3: CASSLGPLYQETQYF
DNA: TGTGCCAGCAGCCTGGGACCGCTGTACCAAGAGACCCAGTACTTC

D: NA
size: NA
J: TRBJ1-2
V: TRBV6-2/TRBV6-3
CDR3: CASSPPGSYTF
DNA: TGTGCCAGCAGTCCCCCCGGCAGCTACACCTTC

D: TRBD1
size: NA
J: TRBJ1-1
V: TRBV7-9
CDR3: CASSWSDRDTEAFF
DNA: TGTGCCAGCAGCTGGTCAGACAGGGACACTGAAGCTTTCTTT

D: NA
size: NA
J: TRBJ1-2
V: TRBV30
CDR3: CAWRVLGAGGGYTF
DNA: TGTGCCTGGAGGGTCCTCGGGGCTGGAGGTGGCTACACCTTC

D: TRBD1
size: NA
J: TRBJ2-1
V: TRBV5-1
CDR3: CASSTGTVSYNEQFF
DNA: TGCGCCAGCAGCACTGGGACAGTTTCCTACAATGAGCAGTTCTTC

D: NA
size: NA
J: TRBJ2-1
V: TRBV6-5
CDR3: CASRAHTSSYNEQFF
DNA: TGTGCCAGCAGAGCACATACTAGCTCCTACAATGAGCAGTTCTTC

D: NA
size: NA
J: TRBJ1-2
V: TRBV30
CDR3: CAWSVSTGHLISNGYTF
DNA: TGTGCCTGGAGTGTCTCGACGGGACATTTGATTTCCAATGGCTACACCTTC

D: NA
size: NA
J: TRBJ2-2
V: TRBV27
CDR3: CASSPRGRDTGELFF
DNA: TGTGCCAGCAGTCCCCGGGGGCGAGACACCGGGGAGCTGTTTTTT

D: TRBD2
size: NA
J: TRBJ2-2
V: TRBV4-3
CDR3: CASSQDLAGGPTGELFF
DNA: TGCGCCAGCAGCCAAGATTTAGCGGGGGGGCCTACCGGGGAGCTGTTTTTT

D: NA
size: NA
J: TRBJ2-7
V: TRBV6-2/TRBV6-3
CDR3: CASSLGRYEQYF
DNA: TGTGCCAGCAGTTTGGGCAGATACGAGCAGTACTTC

D: NA
size: few
J: TRBJ2-2
V: TRBV6-5
CDR3: CASSRSTGELFF
DNA: TGTGCCAGCAGCAGGTCAACCGGGGAGCTGTTTTTT

D: NA
size: NA
J: TRBJ2-7
V: TRBV6-1
CDR3: CASSDNSYEQYF
DNA: TGTGCCAGCAGTGATAACTCCTACGAGCAGTACTTC

D: NA
size: NA
J: TRBJ1-1
V: TRBV7-7
CDR3: CASSSGANTEAFF
DNA: TGTGCCAGCAGCTCTGGGGCGAACACTGAAGCTTTCTTT

D: NA
size: NA
J: TRBJ1-4
V: TRBV5-1
CDR3: CASSLSSATNEKLFF
DNA: TGCGCCAGCAGCTTGAGCAGCGCAACTAATGAAAAACTGTTTTTT